One sample yielded the 5 T cell receptor beta chains listed below, sequenced in a study of blood T cells in healthy people across ages. It was with a sample-barcoded 5' primer and a J-beta primer mix that a second PCR of roughly 6 to 12 cycles was run. Each CDR3 protein is one row after TCRdb ran MiXCR on the 5' RACE reads. The repertoire holds about 1.8 million distinct CDR3 sequences, roughly 49% seen once, with roughly 2.1% in the top ten. Input material: blood. These receptors came from a woman aged 40 to 49 in good health.

Comment on this clonotype: The junction departs from the called germline gene at one end, perhaps through a read error. The genes are TRBV7-7 and TRBJ2-5; weak D call: TRBD1 (6 bases). The DNA matches TRBJ2-7 better at its end, which makes the J call doubtful. Germline V CDR1 and CDR2: SSHAT, FNYEAQ (reference sequence). The CDR3 has 14 amino acids. The CDR3, as DNA: TGTGCTAGCAGCCGGGACAAGGGTTCCTACGAGCAGTACTTC. Its translation: CASSRDKGSYEQYF.

CDR3 loop: CASNDDSSSYNEQYF. The DNA of the CDR3 is TGTGCCAGCAACGACGACTCGTCCTCCTACAATGAGCAGTACTTC. This chain joins TRBV12-3 or TRBV12-4 and TRBJ2-1, with D hard to call. The J call is uncertain, as TRBJ2-7 better fits the DNA end. The CDR3 covers 15 residues.

V and J are TRBV20-1 and TRBJ1-1, with 8 bases lining up with TRBD1. V was pared by 7 bases and J by 8 bases, with 9 bases of the junction left unmatched. The germline CDR1 and CDR2 sequences are DFQATT and SNEGSKA (reference sequence). This CDR3 has 12 residues. CDR3 residues: CSVGRDRREAFF. CDR3 coding DNA: TGCAGTGTAGGAAGGGACAGGAGAGAAGCTTTCTTT.

The rearrangement joins TRBV6-5 to TRBJ2-7; 8 bases are a match to TRBD1. The CDR3 is 12 amino acids. CDR1 is MNHEY, CDR2 SVGAGI, per germline. V gave up 8 bases and J gave up 7 bases; unmatched junction bases: 7. CDR3 region: CASGRTGWEQYF. DNA for the CDR3: TGTGCCAGCGGAAGGACAGGGTGGGAGCAGTACTTC.

This rearrangement joins TRBV6-2 or TRBV6-3 to TRBJ2-7; D is undetermined. V was pared by 8 bases and J by 3 bases, with 8 bases between. The CDR3 runs to 11 residues. CDR1 and CDR2 (germline): MNHEY, SVGEGT. In DNA form, the CDR3 reads TGTGCCAGCCACCACGGCTACGAGCAGTACTTC. It specifies CASHHGYEQYF.